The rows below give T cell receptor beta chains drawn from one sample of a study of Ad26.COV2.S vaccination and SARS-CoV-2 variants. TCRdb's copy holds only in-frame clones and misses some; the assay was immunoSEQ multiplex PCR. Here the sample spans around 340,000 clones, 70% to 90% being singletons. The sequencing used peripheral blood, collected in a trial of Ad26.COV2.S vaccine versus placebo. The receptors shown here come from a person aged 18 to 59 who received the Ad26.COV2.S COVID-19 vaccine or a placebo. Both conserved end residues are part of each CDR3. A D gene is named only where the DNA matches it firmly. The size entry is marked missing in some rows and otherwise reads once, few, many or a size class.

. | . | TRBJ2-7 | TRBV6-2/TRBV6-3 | TGTGCCAGCAGTTACCCGTACGAGCAGTACTTC | CASSYPYEQYF
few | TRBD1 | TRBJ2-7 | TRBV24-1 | TGTGCCACCGTTCGGGACAGGGTCTACGAGCAGTACTTC | CATVRDRVYEQYF
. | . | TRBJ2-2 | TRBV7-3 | TGTGCCAGCAGCTTAAGTCAGGGAGCGCTCGGGGAGCTGTTTTTT | CASSLSQGALGELFF
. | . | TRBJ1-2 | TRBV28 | TGTGCCAGCTCTACCGACGGATGGGGGTATGGCTACACCTTC | CASSTDGWGYGYTF
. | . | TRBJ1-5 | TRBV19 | TGTGCCAGTAGTATCATTGGGGGCGGCAATCAGCCCCAGCATTTT | CASSIIGGGNQPQHF
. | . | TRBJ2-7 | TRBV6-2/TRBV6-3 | TGTGCCAGCAGTCAGGTTTACGAGCAGTACTTC | CASSQVYEQYF
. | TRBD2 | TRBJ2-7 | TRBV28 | TGTGCCAGCAGTTTCCCAAGCGGGAGGGCCCTAATTGAGCAGTACTTC | CASSFPSGRALIEQYF
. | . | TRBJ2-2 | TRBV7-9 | TGTGCCAGCAGCAAAGTCGCAGGGCACGGGGAGCTGTTTTTT | CASSKVAGHGELFF
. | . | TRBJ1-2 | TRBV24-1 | TGTGCCACCAGTGATTCCGGGCCCTCTAGGGGCTACACCTTC | CATSDSGPSRGYTF
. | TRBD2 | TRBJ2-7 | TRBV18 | TGTGCCAGCTCACCACAAAGCGGGAGGGAGCCCTACGAGCAGTACTTC | CASSPQSGREPYEQYF
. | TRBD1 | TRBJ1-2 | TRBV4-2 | TGTGCCAGCAGCCACGCGGACAGGGATGACTATGGCTACACCTTC | CASSHADRDDYGYTF
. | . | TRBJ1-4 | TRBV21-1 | TGTGCCAGCAGCAAAGTTCTCCGGGCCAACCCTCTCGTGGAAAAACTGTTTTTT | CASSKVLRANPLVEKLFF
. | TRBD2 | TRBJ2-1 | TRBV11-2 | TGTGCCAGCAGCTTGCGGGGGGATGGGTCCTACAATGAGCAGTTCTTC | CASSLRGDGSYNEQFF
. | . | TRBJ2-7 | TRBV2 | TGTGCCAGCAGTGAGGGGCCCTACGAGCAGTACTTC | CASSEGPYEQYF
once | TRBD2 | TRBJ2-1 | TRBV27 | TGTGCCAGCAGTTTATATAGGCTAGCGGGTGGTGAGCAGTTCTTC | CASSLYRLAGGEQFF
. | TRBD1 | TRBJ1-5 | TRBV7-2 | TGTGCCAGCAGCCGGACAGGAAGATATAGCAATCAGCCCCAGCATTTT | CASSRTGRYSNQPQHF
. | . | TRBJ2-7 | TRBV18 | TGTGCCAGCTCACCAGAAAGCTCCTTGGCCGAGCAGTACTTC | CASSPESSLAEQYF
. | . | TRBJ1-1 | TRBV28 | TGTGCCAGCCCGAAAGGGTTAAACACTGAAGCTTTCTTT | CASPKGLNTEAFF
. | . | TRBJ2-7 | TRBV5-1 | TGCGCCAGCAGCTTCGACAGGTGGAGCTCCTACGAGCAGTACTTC | CASSFDRWSSYEQYF
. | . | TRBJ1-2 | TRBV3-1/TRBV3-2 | TGTGCCAGCCATCGGGCATCTGATGGCTACACCTTC | CASHRASDGYTF
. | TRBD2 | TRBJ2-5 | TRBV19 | TGTGCCAGTAGTGGCGGGACTAGCGGGAAACTAGAGACCCAGTACTTC | CASSGGTSGKLETQYF
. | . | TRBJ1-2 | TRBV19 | TGTGCCAGTAGTATAGTAGGAGGGAGGAACGGCTACACCTTC | CASSIVGGRNGYTF
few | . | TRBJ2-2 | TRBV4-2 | TGTGCCAGCAGCCAAGTTGAGTCCGGGGAGCTGTTTTTT | CASSQVESGELFF
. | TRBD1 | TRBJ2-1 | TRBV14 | TGTGCCAGCAGCCAAGGGTACAGGGGGTATCATGAGCAGTTCTTC | CASSQGYRGYHEQFF
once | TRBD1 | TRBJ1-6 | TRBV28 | TGTGCCAGCGTGTCTCCGGGACAGAATTTTTATTCACCCCTCCACTTT | CASVSPGQNFYSPLHF
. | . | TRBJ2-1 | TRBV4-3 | TGCGCCAGCAGCCAAGATCGGGTCTCCCTATCCTACAATGAGCAGTTCTTC | CASSQDRVSLSYNEQFF
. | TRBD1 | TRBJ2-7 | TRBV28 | TGTGCCAGCAGATCAGGGGACAGATCATACGAGCAGTACTTC | CASRSGDRSYEQYF
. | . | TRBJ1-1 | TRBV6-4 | TGTGCCAGCAGTCCCGGGACCCCCGCGGAAGCTTTCTTT | CASSPGTPAEAFF